This T cell receptor beta chain was obtained from a study of T cells in Graves' hyperthyroidism and ophthalmopathy. RNA transcripts gave rise to amplified TCR beta CDR3 regions. HTBI primers were employed in a first-round RT-PCR of the TCR CDR3. TCRdb fed the multiplex PCR reads into MiXCR, producing one record per CDR3 protein. The sample yields approximately 600,000 distinct CDR3 sequences, approximately 15% seen once. CDR3 size: 15 residues. The germline CDR1 and CDR2 sequences are SGHTA and FQGTGA. V dropped 5 bases and J dropped 7 bases, with 18 bases sitting between them. V usage is TRBV7-3 and J usage is TRBJ2-1; D call uncertain. The source material was blood. The origin of this receptor is a woman in her twenties or thirties with Graves' hyperthyroidism that later progressed to Graves' ophthalmopathy. CDR3 protein: CASSPLSTRANEQFF. CDR3 nucleotides: TGTGCCAGCAGCCCTTTATCGACCCGCGCGAATGAGCAGTTCTTC.